These T cell receptor beta chains were read from a single sample in a study of blood T cell repertoires in COVID-19. The data were produced by immunoSEQ multiplex PCR, yet TCRdb's version contains in-frame clones alone and is incomplete. The sample carries roughly 180,000 clones, 65% to 85% recorded once. Specimen: peripheral blood. The receptors were sampled from a woman in her thirties with acute or convalescent COVID-19. The CDR3 runs from the conserved cysteine through the conserved F or W. D genes are given only for firm matches. Some rows mark clone size as missing; the rest say once, few, many or name a class of expanded clone.

V gene,D gene,clone size,J gene,CDR3 protein,CDR3 DNA
TRBV4-1,TRBD1,NA,TRBJ1-2,CASSPPLTGGWGYTF,TGCGCCAGCAGCCCACCCCTGACAGGGGGCTGGGGCTACACCTTC
TRBV4-1,NA,NA,TRBJ2-7,CASSRDRLVSYEQYF,TGCGCCAGCAGCCGAGACAGGTTGGTTTCCTACGAGCAGTACTTC
TRBV6-5,TRBD2,NA,TRBJ2-1,CASQGAGGYNEQFF,TGTGCCAGCCAAGGAGCGGGAGGTTACAATGAGCAGTTCTTC
TRBV4-2,NA,few,TRBJ2-7,CASSPGTTFYEQYF,TGTGCCAGCAGCCCCGGGACAACGTTCTACGAGCAGTACTTC
TRBV7-3,NA,NA,TRBJ2-5,CASSLREGETQYF,TGTGCCAGCAGCTTACGTGAGGGAGAGACCCAGTACTTC
TRBV2,TRBD2,NA,TRBJ2-5,CARGLAGGETQYF,TGTGCCAGGGGACTAGCGGGGGGGGAGACCCAGTACTTC
TRBV2,NA,few,TRBJ2-2,CASSEIKRPTGELFF,TGTGCCAGCAGTGAGATAAAGAGGCCCACCGGGGAGCTGTTTTTT
TRBV7-9,TRBD1,NA,TRBJ2-5,CASSEGQGAFGETQYF,TGTGCCAGCAGCGAGGGACAGGGGGCGTTCGGAGAGACCCAGTACTTC
TRBV4-3,TRBD1,NA,TRBJ2-1,CASSQGRGREGLQFF,TGCGCCAGCAGCCAAGGCAGGGGGCGGGAAGGGTTGCAGTTCTTC
TRBV19,TRBD2,once,TRBJ2-7,CASSIRAGEHYEQYF,TGTGCCAGTAGTATAAGAGCGGGGGAACATTACGAGCAGTACTTC
TRBV19,TRBD1,NA,TRBJ2-1,CASSRDRDLYNEQFF,TGTGCCAGTAGTCGAGACAGGGACCTCTACAATGAGCAGTTCTTC
TRBV6-2/TRBV6-3,TRBD1,NA,TRBJ1-3,CASSYSTRTGGNTIYF,TGTGCCAGCAGTTACTCGACCCGGACAGGTGGAAACACCATATATTTT
TRBV5-4,TRBD1,NA,TRBJ2-7,CASSPRDRDMDEQYF,TGTGCCAGCAGCCCAAGGGACAGGGATATGGACGAGCAGTACTTC
TRBV2,TRBD2,NA,TRBJ2-7,CASSGLAGGPHEQYF,TGTGCCAGCAGTGGGCTAGCGGGAGGGCCCCACGAGCAGTACTTC
TRBV6-6,TRBD1,NA,TRBJ1-6,CASSQLSRTGARGSPLHF,TGTGCCAGCAGTCAACTATCCCGGACAGGGGCGCGTGGTTCACCCCTCCACTTT
TRBV6-2/TRBV6-3,NA,NA,TRBJ2-3,CASSYSDRTHTDTQYF,TGTGCCAGCAGTTACTCAGACAGGACTCACACAGATACGCAGTATTTT
TRBV10-1,TRBD2,NA,TRBJ2-5,CASSDWTGGAETQYF,TGCGCCAGCAGCGACTGGACGGGAGGTGCAGAGACCCAGTACTTC
TRBV6-2/TRBV6-3,TRBD2,NA,TRBJ2-1,CASSYSIYASGGAVYEQFF,TGTGCCAGCAGTTACTCGATATATGCGAGCGGGGGGGCCGTCTATGAGCAGTTCTTC
TRBV7-3,TRBD1,many,TRBJ2-1,CASSPVDRGNEQFF,TGTGCCAGCAGCCCCGTCGACAGGGGTAATGAGCAGTTCTTC
TRBV5-1,NA,NA,TRBJ1-2,CASSLAPTGYGYGYTF,TGCGCCAGCAGCTTGGCCCCGACGGGGTATGGCTATGGCTACACCTTC
TRBV7-7,NA,NA,TRBJ2-5,CASSLGVKETQYF,TGTGCCAGCAGCTTAGGCGTAAAAGAGACCCAGTACTTC
TRBV19,NA,once,TRBJ1-3,CASMIARTGNTIYF,TGTGCCAGTATGATCGCCAGGACTGGAAACACCATATATTTT
TRBV11-2,TRBD2,NA,TRBJ2-3,CASSARGGRTDTQYF,TGTGCCAGCAGCGCGCGGGGGGGAAGAACAGATACGCAGTATTTT
TRBV7-2,NA,once,TRBJ2-1,CASSRGHNEQFF,TGTGCCAGCAGCCGCGGGCACAATGAGCAGTTCTTC
TRBV24-1,TRBD1,NA,TRBJ2-1,CATSDTIDRANEQFF,TGTGCCACCAGTGACACCATTGACAGGGCCAATGAGCAGTTCTTC
TRBV14,NA,NA,TRBJ1-3,CASSQWTIGNTIYF,TGTGCCAGCAGCCAATGGACAATTGGAAACACCATATATTTT
TRBV7-9,NA,NA,TRBJ2-5,CASSLGLNTQETQYF,TGTGCCAGCAGCTTAGGATTGAACACACAAGAGACCCAGTACTTC
TRBV7-2,TRBD2,few,TRBJ2-5,CASSLGLAGAHSITETQYF,TGTGCCAGCAGCTTAGGCCTAGCGGGAGCTCATTCGATTACGGAGACCCAGTACTTC
TRBV2,TRBD2,NA,TRBJ2-5,CASSTQRGSGETQYF,TGTGCCAGCAGTACCCAGCGCGGGAGTGGGGAGACCCAGTACTTC
TRBV15,NA,NA,TRBJ2-5,CATSREWTRETQYF,TGTGCCACCAGCAGAGAGTGGACTCGGGAGACCCAGTACTTC
TRBV2,NA,NA,TRBJ1-5,CASSERENQPQHF,TGTGCCAGCAGTGAGAGGGAGAATCAGCCCCAGCATTTT
TRBV19,TRBD1,NA,TRBJ2-1,CASSSDRFNNEQFF,TGTGCCAGTAGTTCGGACAGGTTCAACAATGAGCAGTTCTTC
TRBV3-1/TRBV3-2,TRBD1,NA,TRBJ1-4,CASTPGQGYEKLFF,TGTGCCAGCACTCCGGGACAGGGTTATGAAAAACTGTTTTTT
TRBV9,TRBD2,NA,TRBJ2-3,CASSDPIGHRAGGLTDTQYF,TGTGCCAGCAGCGACCCAATCGGTCATCGAGCGGGGGGCCTCACAGATACGCAGTATTTT
TRBV6-4,TRBD2,NA,TRBJ2-4,CASSEGGGKNIQYF,TGTGCCAGCAGTGAAGGCGGGGGGAAAAACATTCAGTACTTC
TRBV2,TRBD1,NA,TRBJ1-1,CASVQGLIETEAFF,TGTGCCAGCGTACAGGGGCTAATTGAGACTGAAGCTTTCTTT
TRBV5-1,NA,NA,TRBJ1-2,CASREPGADGYTF,TGCGCCAGCAGAGAACCAGGGGCGGACGGCTACACCTTC
TRBV20-1,TRBD1,few,TRBJ2-7,CSASLLQGGEQYF,TGCAGTGCTAGTCTGCTACAGGGGGGCGAGCAGTACTTC
TRBV6-8,TRBD1,NA,TRBJ2-7,CASSYQRGQDYEQYF,TGTGCCAGCAGTTACCAGAGGGGACAGGACTACGAGCAGTACTTC
TRBV4-1,TRBD1,NA,TRBJ1-1,CASRLQGVGTEAFF,TGCGCCAGCAGATTACAGGGGGTAGGCACTGAAGCTTTCTTT
TRBV13,TRBD2,NA,TRBJ2-7,CASSLALAGAYEQYF,TGTGCCAGCAGCTTAGCTCTAGCGGGAGCCTACGAGCAGTACTTC
TRBV28,TRBD2,NA,TRBJ2-7,CAGRSGSYEQYF,TGTGCCGGGCGGAGCGGGAGCTACGAGCAGTACTTC
TRBV12-3/TRBV12-4,NA,NA,TRBJ2-3,CATQSAGYKGYF,TGTGCCACCCAGTCGGCAGGGTATAAGGGATATTTT
TRBV11-2,TRBD2,NA,TRBJ2-1,CASSPTSGGSEQFF,TGTGCCAGCAGCCCGACTAGCGGGGGGTCTGAGCAGTTCTTC
TRBV29-1,NA,NA,TRBJ1-4,CSAPTGPDEKLFF,TGCAGCGCACCGACAGGCCCGGACGAAAAACTGTTTTTT
TRBV5-1,NA,NA,TRBJ2-2,CASSLDRPNTGELFF,TGCGCCAGCAGCTTGGACAGGCCGAACACCGGGGAGCTGTTTTTT
TRBV29-1,TRBD2,NA,TRBJ2-3,CSASGSGALTDTQYF,TGCAGCGCCTCGGGGAGCGGGGCCCTCACAGATACGCAGTATTTT
TRBV11-2,NA,NA,TRBJ1-1,CASSWEWRTSEAFF,TGTGCCAGCAGCTGGGAGTGGCGCACCTCTGAAGCTTTCTTT
TRBV10-3,TRBD2,NA,TRBJ2-5,CATEKGLAGAQETQYF,TGTGCCACCGAAAAGGGACTAGCGGGAGCCCAAGAGACCCAGTACTTC
TRBV27,NA,NA,TRBJ1-4,CASSLEGGANEKLFF,TGTGCCAGCAGTTTAGAGGGGGGGGCTAATGAAAAACTGTTTTTT
TRBV5-1,TRBD1,once,TRBJ2-7,CASSTTPGQGEYEQYF,TGCGCCAGCAGCACCACCCCGGGACAGGGTGAATACGAGCAGTACTTC
TRBV19,NA,NA,TRBJ1-2,CASSTPTGLSGYTF,TGTGCCAGTAGTACCCCAACAGGGCTAAGTGGCTACACCTTC
TRBV4-1,NA,NA,TRBJ2-2,CASEGDAGELFF,TGCGCCAGCGAGGGAGACGCCGGGGAGCTGTTTTTT
TRBV6-5,TRBD2,NA,TRBJ2-7,CASRLAGGPYEQYF,TGTGCCAGCCGTTTGGCGGGAGGGCCTTACGAGCAGTACTTC
TRBV9,NA,NA,TRBJ1-2,CASSVGLGGDGYTF,TGTGCCAGCAGCGTAGGATTAGGAGGGGATGGCTACACCTTC
TRBV27,TRBD1,NA,TRBJ1-5,CASSLSPTGDQHF,TGTGCCAGCAGTTTATCACCCACAGGGGACCAGCATTTT
TRBV12-3/TRBV12-4,NA,NA,TRBJ2-7,CASTPWSSYEQYF,TGTGCCAGCACTCCTTGGAGCTCCTACGAGCAGTACTTC